The sequence of this T cell receptor beta chain was determined in a study of cytomegalovirus exposure and HLA in healthy donors. Of note for this clone: Its cognate antigen is unknown.

V gave up 4 bases and J gave up 9 bases; unmatched junction bases: 9. The CDR3 consists of 14 residues. The germline V gene has CDR1 SEHNR and CDR2 FQNEAQ (reference sequence). Study results and caveats: Relative to the approximately 700-donor mean, N-insertions were reportedly fewer in an Asian-associated ancestry cluster in a later analysis.

The PCR used 60 Vbeta and 13 Jbeta primers. The protocol was immunoSEQ multiplex PCR, while the TCRdb copy is restricted to in-frame clones and leaves out a portion. Among under 200,000 clones, around 75% were seen once, and the ten largest hold roughly 1.9%. The sample taken for sequencing was PBMCs. The clonotype originates from a woman aged 25 to 39 in good health and CMV-seronegative. The rearrangement uses TRBV7-9 and TRBJ2-7; TRBD1 aligns across 10 bases. The CDR3 loop is CASSSGTGEFVQYF. As DNA, the CDR3 is TGTGCCAGCAGCTCCGGGACAGGGGAATTCGTGCAGTACTTC.